The 19 T cell receptor beta chains presented below share a single source sample, sequenced in a study of control samples from healthy donors and cancer patients. This table comes from immunoSEQ multiplex PCR, and its TCRdb copy is limited to in-frame clones, with some not included. The repertoire consists of approximately 97,000 clones, with 90% to 95% occurring once and the leading ten covering about 2.5%. Sample: blood. These receptors came from a woman aged 18 to 35 in good health.

This chain connects TRBV5-1 to TRBJ2-7; 8 bases agree with TRBD1. The junction had 13 bases not matched to a gene; V was cut back by 0 bases and J by 8 bases. Per germline, CDR1 SGHRS and CDR2 YFSETQ. The CDR3 runs to 16 residues. CDR3 in amino acids: CASSLGQGLRSTKQYF. DNA of the CDR3: TGCGCCAGCAGCTTGGGACAGGGGCTTCGTTCTACGAAGCAGTACTTC.

The chain has TRBV19 and TRBJ1-5; D gene uncertain. The CDR3 spans 14 residues. The germline V gene encodes CDR1 LNHDA and CDR2 SQIVND (reference sequence). V was clipped by 3 bases and J by 2 bases, with 8 bases between them. CDR3 nucleotides: TGTGCCAGTAGTATGCTCGGGGGCAATCAGCCCCAGCATTTT. Protein: CASSMLGGNQPQHF.

The chain carries TRBV19 and TRBJ1-1, with D tentatively TRBD1 (6 bases). This CDR3 spans 14 amino acids. Per the germline V gene, CDR1 is LNHDA and CDR2 is SQIVND (reference sequence). The V end lost 3 bases, the J end lost 1 base, and 9 bases lay between the germline ends. CDR3 in DNA: TGTGCCAGTAGTATCACGGGGGCGAACACTGAAGCTTTCTTT. It codes for CASSITGANTEAFF.

V gene TRBV5-1 combines with J gene TRBJ2-1, with D tentatively TRBD2 (5 bases). This CDR3 region has 15 residues. Germline CDR1 SGHRS, CDR2 YFSETQ. V lost 0 bases, J lost 1 base, and 8 bases lay in between. Here the CDR3 reads CASSLVERSYNEQFF. The CDR3, as DNA: TGCGCCAGCAGCTTGGTGGAGCGGTCCTACAATGAGCAGTTCTTC.

The rearrangement links TRBV24-1 to TRBJ2-7; D is tentatively TRBD1 or TRBD2 (5 bases each). CDR1 is KGHDR and CDR2 is SFDVKD in the germline V gene. This CDR3 has 13 residues. Trimming cost V 10 bases and J 3 bases, with 15 bases left between them. DNA for the CDR3: TGTGCCACTGCACCGGGACCGAGCTACGAGCAGTACTTC. Translating it yields CATAPGPSYEQYF.

The chain combines TRBV18 with TRBJ1-1; 8 bases line up with TRBD1. Germline CDR1 KGHSH, CDR2 LQKENI. The CDR3 contains 15 residues. V lost 0 bases to trimming and J lost 2 bases; unmatched junction nucleotides: 2. The CDR3 is CASSPPDRDNTEAFF. CDR3 bases: TGTGCCAGCTCACCACCGGACAGGGATAACACTGAAGCTTTCTTT.

This clone has only one observation. The chain recombines TRBV11-1 with TRBJ2-1, with D hard to call. This CDR3 has 14 amino acids. V lost 2 bases and J lost 5, with 10 bases in between. The germline gives CDR1 SGHAT, CDR2 FQDESV (reference sequence). CDR3 sequence reads: CASSLTALNNEQFF. CDR3 DNA: TGTGCCAGCAGCTTAACTGCCTTGAACAATGAGCAGTTCTTC.

This chain uses TRBV13 with TRBJ1-4; a possible D gene is TRBD1 (5 bases). The germline V gene has CDR1 PRHDT and CDR2 FYEKMQ (reference sequence). The CDR3 has 14 residues. The V end lost 6 bases, the J end lost 5 bases, and 13 bases lay between the germline ends. CDR3 DNA: TGTGCCAGCAGGAGCGCGGGGGAAAATGAAAAACTGTTTTTT. This translates into CASRSAGENEKLFF.

V gene TRBV27 combines with J gene TRBJ1-6; D ambiguous. This CDR3 contains 15 residues. The V and J ends lost 5 bases and 3 bases respectively, with 11 bases between them. From germline, CDR1 is MNHEY and CDR2 SMNVEV (reference sequence). CDR3 loop: CASSPAWNYNSPLHF. CDR3 DNA sequence: TGTGCCAGCAGTCCCGCTTGGAACTATAATTCACCCCTCCACTTT.

V and J are TRBV28 and TRBJ1-4; 7 bases map to TRBD1. The V gene end was trimmed by 6 bases and the J gene end by 8 bases; junction bases not matched to a gene: 3. Germline values: CDR1 MDHEN, CDR2 SYDVKM. This CDR3 is built from 12 residues. This CDR3 reads CASRSGQEKLFF. CDR3 coding DNA: TGTGCCAGCAGGTCGGGACAGGAAAAACTGTTTTTT.

The V and J genes are TRBV19 and TRBJ2-6, with a tentative D call TRBD1 (6 bases). Germline V lookup: CDR1 LNHDA, CDR2 SQIVND (reference sequence). The ends were cut back, 4 bases at V and 5 bases at J, with 15 bases in the middle. CDR3 length equals 16 residues. The CDR3 loop reads CASSRRQDLWANVLTF. The CDR3 DNA follows: TGTGCCAGTAGTAGGAGACAGGACCTCTGGGCCAACGTCCTGACTTTC.

V gene TRBV4-1 combines with J gene TRBJ2-7, with 9 positions matching TRBD1. The CDR3 has 16 amino acids. With V trimmed by 0 bases and J by 2 bases, 5 bases remained unmatched. CDR1 and CDR2 from the germline V gene are MGHRA and YSYEKL. CDR3 amino acids: CASSQDPGTGTYEQYF. CDR3 DNA: TGCGCCAGCAGCCAAGATCCCGGGACAGGGACCTACGAGCAGTACTTC.

The chain employs TRBV6-2 or TRBV6-3 and TRBJ2-5; D might be TRBD1 or TRBD2, each matching 5 bases. Trimming removed 4 bases from V and 5 bases from J, with 20 bases in between. The length of the CDR3 is 16 residues. In germline, CDR1 is MNHEY, CDR2 SVGEGT. CDR3 protein: CASSCRPGPRRETQYF. The CDR3 nucleotides read TGTGCCAGCAGTTGCCGTCCGGGACCAAGAAGGGAGACCCAGTACTTC.

The chain carries TRBV7-9 and TRBJ2-1, with 9 bases aligning to TRBD2. Germline CDR1 is SEHNR and CDR2 is FQNEAQ (reference sequence). Losses at the gene ends were 6 bases for V and 7 bases for J; bases not matched to a gene: 13. The CDR3 extends over 16 amino acids. CDR3 DNA: TGTGCCAGCAGTTCGGACGCAAGCGGGAGGTGGAATGAGCAGTTCTTC. Its protein is CASSSDASGRWNEQFF.

The sample holds a few counts of this clone. The rearrangement uses TRBV6-1 and TRBJ1-5; D might be TRBD1 (5 bases). The V end was cut by 1 base, the J end by 3 bases, with 10 bases between. This CDR3 region has 15 residues. Germline-derived CDR1 and CDR2 are MNHNS and SASEGT. The CDR3 is CASSEGRADNQPQHF. In DNA form, the CDR3 reads TGTGCCAGCAGTGAAGGCAGGGCTGACAATCAGCCCCAGCATTTT.

V and J are TRBV10-1 and TRBJ2-5, with D perhaps matching TRBD1 or TRBD2 (5 bases each). The germline V gene has CDR1 WNHNN and CDR2 SYGVQD (reference sequence). The CDR3 totals 14 residues. Trimming stripped 3 bases from V and 1 base from J, with 9 bases between. CDR3 protein: CASSDGGPQETQYF. The CDR3 DNA reads TGCGCCAGCAGTGATGGGGGACCCCAAGAGACCCAGTACTTC.

The V gene is TRBV4-2, the J gene TRBJ2-7, with D unclear. CDR3 length equals 12 residues. CDR1 LGHNA and CDR2 YNFKEQ come from the germline V gene. The V gene lost 1 base and the J gene lost 2 bases, with 3 bases spanning the gap. CDR3 region: CASSQVPYEQYF. CDR3 sequence (DNA): TGTGCCAGCAGCCAAGTCCCCTACGAGCAGTACTTC.

This chain joins TRBV28 and TRBJ2-2, with 7 bases that match TRBD1. Germline CDR1 MDHEN, CDR2 SYDVKM. The ends lost 6 bases at V and 4 bases at J; junction bases unmatched: 5. The CDR3 is made up of 14 amino acids. CDR3 in amino acids: CASSLDRFTGELFF. CDR3 DNA sequence: TGTGCCAGCAGCCTGGACAGGTTCACCGGGGAGCTGTTTTTT.

The chain links TRBV27 to TRBJ2-2, with 9 nucleotides matching TRBD2. Per germline, CDR1 MNHEY and CDR2 SMNVEV (reference sequence). The CDR3 loop spans 14 amino acids. The J segment lost 6 bases and the V segment lost 5 bases, leaving 4 bases of the junction unmatched. The CDR3 sequence is CASSTVAGAGELFF. CDR3 sequence (DNA): TGTGCCAGCAGTACTGTAGCGGGAGCCGGGGAGCTGTTTTTT.